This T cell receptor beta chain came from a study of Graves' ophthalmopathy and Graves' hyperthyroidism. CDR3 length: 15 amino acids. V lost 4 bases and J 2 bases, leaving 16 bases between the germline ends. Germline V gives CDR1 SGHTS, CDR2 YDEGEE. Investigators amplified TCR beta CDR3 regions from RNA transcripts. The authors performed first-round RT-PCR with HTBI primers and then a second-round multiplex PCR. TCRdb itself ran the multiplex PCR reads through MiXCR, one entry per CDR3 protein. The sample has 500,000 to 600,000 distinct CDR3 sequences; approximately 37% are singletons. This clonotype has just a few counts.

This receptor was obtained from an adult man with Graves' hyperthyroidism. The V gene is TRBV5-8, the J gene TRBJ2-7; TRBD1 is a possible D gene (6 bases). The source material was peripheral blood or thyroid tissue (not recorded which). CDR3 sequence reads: CASSQKGDLAYEQYF. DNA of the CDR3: TGTGCCAGCAGCCAGAAGGGGGATCTTGCCTACGAGCAGTACTTC.